Below are 24 T cell receptor beta chains sequenced from a single sample in a study of blood T cell repertoires in COVID-19. Clones were sequenced by immunoSEQ multiplex PCR, and TCRdb holds only the in-frame ones, with some missing. The sample carries 6,500 to 7,000 clones, just over 85% recorded once. Sequencing input: peripheral blood. The receptors derive from a human donor with active COVID-19. The donor label of this sample is uncertain.

This chain links TRBV12-5 with TRBJ1-2; 7 positions agree with TRBD1. The CDR3 spans 14 residues. The J segment lost 0 bases and the V segment lost 5 bases, leaving 3 bases of the junction unmatched. Germline V CDR1 and CDR2: LGHNT, FRNRAP. The CDR3 reads CASGHGTANYGYTF. CDR3 sequence (DNA): TGTGCTAGTGGTCACGGGACAGCTAACTATGGCTACACCTTC. Variable domain in full (rest from reference TRBV12-5 and TRBJ1-2): DARVTQTPRHKVTEMGQEVTMRCQPILGHNTVFWYRQTMMQGLELLAYFRNRAPLDDSGMPKDRFSAEMPDATLATLKIQPSEPRDSAVYFCASGHGTANYGYTFGSGTRLTVV.

The chain couples TRBV7-9 to TRBJ1-2; no firm D call. There are 15 residues in the CDR3. From germline, CDR1 is SEHNR and CDR2 FQNEAQ (reference sequence). The V gene lost 3 bases and the J gene lost 0 bases, with 11 bases spanning the gap. The CDR3 loop is CASSFGGEANYGYTF. CDR3 sequence (DNA): TGTGCCAGCAGCTTTGGCGGCGAAGCTAACTATGGCTACACCTTC.

This clone was picked up a small number of times. The sample carries other DNA sequences with the same CDR3. The V and J genes are TRBV7-6 and TRBJ2-5; 8 nucleotides align to TRBD1. The CDR3 is 15 amino acids. V lost 2 bases to trimming and J lost 5 bases; unmatched junction nucleotides: 7. Germline assignment: CDR1 SGHVS and CDR2 FNYEAQ. CDR3 amino acids: CASSLFQGARETQYF. Written as DNA, the CDR3 is TGTGCCAGCAGCTTATTTCAGGGGGCGAGGGAGACCCAGTACTTC.

The genes are TRBV10-2 and TRBJ1-5; D gene unclear. The germline V gene encodes CDR1 WSHSY and CDR2 SAAADI. This CDR3 has 12 amino acids. The V and J ends lost 3 bases and 10 bases respectively, with 10 bases between them. This chain's CDR3 is CASSDGRQPQHF. CDR3 sequence (DNA): TGCGCCAGCAGTGACGGGAGACAACCCCAGCATTTT.

The chain is built from TRBV18 and TRBJ2-2; a possible D gene is TRBD1 (6 bases). V was cut by 6 bases and J by 4 bases, with 12 bases left in between. The CDR3 totals 14 residues. Germline V gene lookup returns CDR1 KGHSH and CDR2 LQKENI. CDR3 loop: CASSQGQTTGELFF. CDR3 bases: TGTGCCAGCTCCCAAGGACAGACCACCGGGGAGCTGTTTTTT.

The chain joins TRBV7-9 to TRBJ1-3; maybe TRBD1 (6 bases). This CDR3 region has 14 residues. CDR1 and CDR2 (germline): SEHNR, FQNEAQ (reference sequence). V was pared by 5 bases and J by 4 bases, with 12 bases between. In nucleotides, the CDR3 is TGTGCCAGCAGCCACGGACAGTCCGGAAACACCATATATTTT. Translation: CASSHGQSGNTIYF.

This clone has just a few counts. The gene calls are TRBV10-3 and TRBJ1-5; tentative D call: TRBD1 (5 bases). V was clipped by 3 bases and J by 12 bases, with 12 bases between them. CDR1 and CDR2 (germline): ENHRY, SYGVKD. The CDR3 length is 12 residues. The CDR3 nucleotides read TGTGCCATCAGTGAATTAGGGGTGAACCAGCATTTT. Translating it yields CAISELGVNQHF.

The rearrangement links TRBV9 to TRBJ2-2; unclear D gene. This CDR3 comprises 15 residues. Trimming cost V 0 bases and J 4 bases, with 10 bases left between them. Germline CDR1 is SGDLS and CDR2 is YYNGEE. This CDR3 is CASSVVAGSTGELFF. CDR3 DNA sequence: TGTGCCAGCAGCGTAGTGGCAGGAAGCACCGGGGAGCTGTTTTTT.

This chain joins TRBV28 and TRBJ2-7; 8 bases are shared with TRBD2. The germline V gene encodes CDR1 MDHEN and CDR2 SYDVKM. The junction had 7 bases not matched to a gene; V was cut back by 8 bases and J by 1 base. The CDR3 extends over 14 amino acids. The CDR3 sequence is CASSLLAASYEQYF. The CDR3, as DNA: TGTGCCAGCTCCTTACTAGCGGCATCCTACGAGCAGTACTTC.

This clone was counted between two and nine times. J is TRBJ1-4 and V is TRBV4-2, with a weak D call TRBD1 (6 bases). Germline V gene data show CDR1 as LGHNA and CDR2 as YNFKEQ. V was cut by 3 bases and J by 8 bases, with 13 bases left in between. This CDR3 comprises 14 residues. The CDR3: CASSHRTEGEKLFF. The CDR3 region has the DNA TGTGCCAGCAGCCACCGGACAGAGGGGGAAAAACTGTTTTTT.

The chain has TRBV6-2 or TRBV6-3 and TRBJ2-7; weak D call: TRBD2 (5 bases). The CDR3 is 14 residues long. CDR1 is MNHEY, CDR2 SVGEGT, per germline. Trimming left V 4 bases short and J 0 bases short, with 10 bases between. This CDR3 reads CASSSAGNSYEQYF. As DNA, the CDR3 is TGTGCCAGCAGTTCGGCCGGGAACTCCTACGAGCAGTACTTC.

The chain couples TRBV5-4 to TRBJ1-3, with D unresolved. Germline CDR1 and CDR2: SGHNT and YYREEE (reference sequence). This CDR3 contains 15 residues. V was shortened by 9 bases and J by 4 bases, with 20 bases between the two germline ends. CDR3 loop: CAIQSWRNGGNTIYF. The CDR3 bases are TGTGCCATCCAATCGTGGAGGAACGGGGGAAACACCATATATTTT.

The CDR3 here is CASSFGVSFEQYF. As DNA, the CDR3 is TGTGCCAGCAGCTTCGGAGTCTCCTTTGAGCAGTACTTC. The rearrangement joins TRBV11-3 to TRBJ2-7; no firm D call. Per germline, CDR1 SGHNT and CDR2 YENEEA. This CDR3 is 13 amino acids long. Trimming shortened V by 3 bases and J by 7 bases, and 13 bases separated the two germline ends.

The chain has TRBV4-3 and TRBJ2-1; D is unresolved. The CDR3 has 15 amino acids. V lost 3 bases, J lost 0 bases, and 9 bases lay in between. CDR1 is LGHNA and CDR2 is YSLEER in the germline V gene. The CDR3 DNA is TGCGCCAGCAGCCATGGTTCGGGCTCCTACAATGAGCAGTTCTTC. Translated: CASSHGSGSYNEQFF.

This clone is medium-sized in the sample. This chain links TRBV5-4 with TRBJ2-1, with 13 positions matching TRBD2. From germline, CDR1 is SGHNT and CDR2 YYREEE (reference sequence). This CDR3 is built from 16 residues. V trimming: 4 bases; J trimming: 10 bases; junction bases outside the gene matches: 11. The CDR3 bases are TGTGCCAGCAGCACCGCCACTAGCGGGAGGGCAGGCGAGCAGTTCTTC. It specifies CASSTATSGRAGEQFF.

The chain recombines TRBV27 with TRBJ2-1; D is undetermined. The germline V and J ends were trimmed by 3 bases and 4 bases, with 7 bases remaining between them. Looked up from germline, CDR1 is MNHEY and CDR2 is SMNVEV (reference sequence). This CDR3 comprises 13 residues. This CDR3 is CASSFRGYNEQFF. CDR3 DNA sequence: TGTGCCAGCAGTTTTCGAGGATACAATGAGCAGTTCTTC.

The chain joins TRBV4-1 to TRBJ2-1; the D gene is possibly TRBD2 (6 bases). V was shortened by 4 bases and J by 10 bases, with 8 bases between the two germline ends. The CDR3 runs to 11 residues. Germline CDR1 reads MGHRA; CDR2 reads YSYEKL. The CDR3 DNA sequence: TGCGCCAGCAGCCGGAGGGAAGAGCAGTTCTTC. Translated, it gives CASSRREEQFF.

The chain is built from TRBV7-2 and TRBJ2-3; 8 positions agree with TRBD2. Looked up from germline, CDR1 is SGHTA and CDR2 is FQGNSA. There are 15 residues in the CDR3. Losses at the gene ends were 7 bases for V and 4 bases for J; bases not matched to a gene: 10. The CDR3 coding sequence is TGTGCCAGCACCGTCCGGACTAGCAAAGCAGATACGCAGTATTTT. It is translated as CASTVRTSKADTQYF.

V and J are TRBV4-1 and TRBJ1-5; the D is unclear. CDR3 size: 16 residues. Germline loops: CDR1 MGHRA, CDR2 YSYEKL. V was trimmed by 1 base and J by 3 bases, leaving 13 bases between them. The CDR3 is CASSQVVIQHNQPQHF. In nucleotides, the CDR3 is TGCGCCAGCAGCCAAGTTGTCATACAGCACAATCAGCCCCAGCATTTT.

This chain connects TRBV7-8 to TRBJ2-1; 14 nucleotides match TRBD2. Germline assignment: CDR1 SGHVS and CDR2 FQNEAQ. V shed 5 bases, J shed 10 bases, and the junction held 13 bases outside the gene matches. The CDR3 is 17 residues long. CDR3 sequence reads: CASSPRRLAGGLGEQFF. CDR3 in DNA: TGTGCCAGCAGCCCCCGACGACTAGCGGGGGGGCTTGGCGAGCAGTTCTTC.

The gene calls are TRBV6-5 and TRBJ1-1, with TRBD1 matching 11 bases. J was trimmed by 5 bases and V by 2 bases; bases with no gene match: 7. The germline CDR1 and CDR2 sequences are MNHEY and SVGAGI. The length of the CDR3 is 16 residues. CDR3 amino acids: CASSYRTGGRNTEAFF. The CDR3 DNA reads TGTGCCAGCAGTTACCGGACAGGGGGCAGGAATACTGAAGCTTTCTTT.

The chain recombines TRBV9 with TRBJ2-2; tentative D call: TRBD1 (6 bases). The CDR3 extends over 15 amino acids. CDR1 is SGDLS, CDR2 YYNGEE, per germline. V lost 0 bases, J lost 4 bases, and 10 bases lay in between. The CDR3 nucleotides are TGTGCCAGCAGCGTAGCAGGGGTTAGCACCGGGGAGCTGTTTTTT. As protein: CASSVAGVSTGELFF.

The chain uses TRBV2 and TRBJ1-2; D is ambiguous. The CDR3 sequence is 12 residues long. Germline V gene lookup returns CDR1 SNHLY and CDR2 FYNNEI. V lost 4 bases and J lost 6, with 9 bases in between. The CDR3 reads CASSVRNHGYTF. The DNA for the CDR3 is TGTGCCAGCAGTGTCAGGAATCATGGCTACACCTTC.

The V and J genes are TRBV19 and TRBJ1-1; 8 positions match TRBD1. The CDR3 has 14 amino acids. Trimming took 8 bases from V and 4 from J; bases not matched to a gene: 9. From germline, CDR1 is LNHDA and CDR2 SQIVND (reference sequence). CDR3 nucleotides: TGTGCCAGTTCAGTTCAGGGGGCTGGCACTGAAGCTTTCTTT. As protein: CASSVQGAGTEAFF.